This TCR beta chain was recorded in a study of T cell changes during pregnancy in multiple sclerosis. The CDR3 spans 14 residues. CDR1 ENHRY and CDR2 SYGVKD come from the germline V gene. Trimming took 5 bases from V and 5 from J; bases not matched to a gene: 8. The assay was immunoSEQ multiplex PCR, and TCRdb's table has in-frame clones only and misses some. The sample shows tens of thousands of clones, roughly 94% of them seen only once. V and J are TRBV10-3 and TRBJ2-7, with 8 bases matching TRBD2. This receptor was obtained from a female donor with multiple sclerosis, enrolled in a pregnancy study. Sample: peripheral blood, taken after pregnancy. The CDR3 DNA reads TGTGCCATCAGTCGACCCCCGGGAGGGGACGAGCAGTACTTC. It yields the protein CAISRPPGGDEQYF.